Detailed here is one TCR beta chain. What it binds is unknown. The data are from a study of beta chain features in type 1 diabetes. General study results and limits: VDJ junctions from patients with type 1 diabetes contained fewer insertions and more deletions. Researchers report that Type 1 diabetes patients had moderately but significantly shorter TCRB CDR3s across all four CD4+ subsets.

Expressed TCRB transcripts were sequenced because the isolated RNA had all been reverse transcribed beforehand. TCRdb's table, derived via immunoSEQ multiplex PCR, lists solely in-frame clones and lacks some. The sample carries 150,000 to 200,000 clones, around 9% recorded once. The sequenced sample was central memory CD4+ T cells from blood. The source of this sequence is a woman aged 25 to 45 with type 1 diabetes.

The CDR3 bases are TGTGCCAGCAGCTTAGTTGCGGGAGGGAGCACAGATACGCAGTATTTT. Its translation is CASSLVAGGSTDTQYF. J is TRBJ2-3 and V is TRBV11-2, with 9 nucleotides matching TRBD2. Trimming took 1 base from V and 0 from J; bases not matched to a gene: 2. The CDR3 totals 16 residues. Germline CDR1 SGHAT, CDR2 FQNNGV.